Presented here are 2 T cell receptor beta chains from one specimen sequenced in a study of blood T cell repertoires in COVID-19. This table comes from immunoSEQ multiplex PCR, and its TCRdb copy is limited to in-frame clones, with some not included. The top ten hold approximately 4.5% of the sample, which has 130,000 or so clones, roughly 89% seen once. Sequencing was done on a sample of peripheral blood. The source is a man aged 60 to 75 with COVID-19, enrolled during active disease.

This clone was seen a few times. V usage is TRBV5-1 and J usage is TRBJ1-1; 7 bases agree with TRBD1. The CDR3 consists of 13 residues. Germline CDR1 is SGHRS and CDR2 is YFSETQ. The V segment lost 4 bases and the J segment 14 bases; nucleotides outside the gene matches: 14. The DNA for the CDR3 is TGCGCCAGCAGCCCGAATCAGCCGGGACAGCCCTTCTTT. This encodes CASSPNQPGQPFF. Looking up the rest from reference TRBV5-1 and TRBJ1-1 gives the full variable domain: KAGVTQTPRYLIKTRGQQVTLSCSPISGHRSVSWYQQTPGQGLQFLFEYFSETQRNKGNFPGRFSGRQFSNSRSEMNVSTLELGDSALYLCASSPNQPGQPFFGQGTRLTVV.

The J gene is TRBJ2-2, the V gene TRBV7-3, with D possibly matching TRBD2 (5 bases). The germline CDR1 and CDR2 sequences are SGHTA and FQGTGA. The CDR3 contains 17 residues. Trimming took 6 bases from V and 0 from J, leaving 17 bases between them. The DNA of the CDR3 is TGTGCCAGCAGTCCAAAACGTTCCGGGGCGAACACCGGGGAGCTGTTTTTT. Amino acid sequence: CASSPKRSGANTGELFF.